The rows below give T cell receptor beta chains drawn from one sample of a study of T cells in Graves' hyperthyroidism and ophthalmopathy. TCRdb redid the calling of the multiplex PCR reads with MiXCR, one entry per CDR3 protein. The sample carries some 350,000 distinct CDR3 sequences, roughly 15% recorded once. Sequenced material: blood. The receptors here all came from a woman in her sixties or seventies with Graves' ophthalmopathy. The CDR3 runs from the conserved cysteine through the conserved F or W. The order of the fields is CDR3 length, V gene, J gene, clone size, D gene, CDR3 protein, CDR3 DNA. A D gene is named only where the DNA matches it firmly. The size field is filled for only some rows; it gives once, few, many or a size class.

>14|TRBV6-1|TRBJ1-6|few|-
CASLPITPNSPLHF
TGTGCCAGCCTACCCATCACCCCGAATTCACCCCTCCACTTT
>15|TRBV3-1|TRBJ2-5|many|TRBD2
CASSQMASGIETQYF
TGTGCCAGCAGCCAAATGGCTAGCGGGATTGAGACCCAGTACTTC
>17|TRBV7-6|TRBJ2-1|many|TRBD2
CASSSRVAGGPDNEQFF
TGTGCCAGCAGCTCAAGGGTAGCGGGAGGGCCCGACAATGAGCAGTTCTTC
>13|TRBV12-3/TRBV12-4|TRBJ2-1|-|TRBD2
CASGEVAGVRQFF
TGTGCCAGCGGTGAGGTAGCGGGAGTTAGGCAGTTCTTC
>14|TRBV12-3/TRBV12-4|TRBJ2-1|many|-
CASSPDPWYNEQFF
TGTGCCAGCAGTCCCGACCCCTGGTACAATGAGCAGTTCTTC
>15|TRBV28|TRBJ2-4|many|TRBD2
CASSLGGRAKNIQYF
TGTGCCAGCAGTTTGGGGGGGAGAGCCAAAAACATTCAGTACTTC
>16|TRBV18|TRBJ2-1|-|TRBD2
CASSPGLAGEGREQFF
TGTGCCAGCTCACCAGGGCTAGCGGGAGAGGGGAGAGAGCAGTTCTTC
>13|TRBV7-9|TRBJ2-1|many|-
CASRRGGNNEQFF
TGTGCCAGCAGAAGGGGCGGCAACAATGAGCAGTTCTTC
>12|TRBV27|TRBJ2-3|many|-
CASRRETDTQYF
TGTGCCAGCAGACGGGAGACAGATACGCAGTATTTT
>12|TRBV29-1|TRBJ2-7|few|TRBD2
CSVHSGGYEQYF
TGCAGCGTTCACAGCGGGGGCTACGAGCAGTACTTC
>15|TRBV20-1|TRBJ2-7|many|TRBD1
CSARDWAQGAGEQYF
TGCAGTGCTAGAGATTGGGCACAGGGGGCAGGTGAGCAGTACTTC
>15|TRBV10-3|TRBJ1-3|-|-
CAIRDGRTSGNTIYF
TGTGCCATCAGAGACGGACGGACCTCTGGAAACACCATATATTTT
>17|TRBV16|TRBJ1-2|-|TRBD1
CASSQSRTGREYYGYTF
TGTGCCAGCAGCCAATCCCGGACAGGAAGGGAGTACTATGGCTACACCTTC
>16|TRBV24-1|TRBJ2-5|many|TRBD1
CATSDPGEGAQETQYF
TGTGCCACCAGTGATCCGGGCGAGGGGGCGCAAGAGACCCAGTACTTC
>15|TRBV28|TRBJ1-1|many|-
CASSLPPGAGTEAFF
TGTGCCAGCAGTTTACCGCCCGGGGCGGGCACTGAAGCTTTCTTT
>17|TRBV15|TRBJ2-3|many|TRBD2
CATSHPVWREGADTQYF
TGTGCCACCAGCCACCCCGTTTGGCGGGAGGGCGCAGATACGCAGTATTTT
>16|TRBV5-1|TRBJ2-2|many|-
CASSLDRVLNTGELFF
TGCGCCAGCAGCTTGGACAGGGTTCTTAACACCGGGGAGCTGTTTTTT
>13|TRBV3-1|TRBJ2-7|few|TRBD1
CASSPVDRVEQYF
TGTGCCAGCAGCCCGGTCGACAGGGTCGAGCAGTACTTC
>15|TRBV28|TRBJ1-5|many|-
CASRPIPGLSQPQHF
TGTGCCAGCCGACCGATACCAGGGCTAAGTCAGCCCCAGCATTTT
>14|TRBV7-2|TRBJ2-5|many|-
CASSLRDYQETQYF
TGTGCCAGCAGCTTAAGGGACTACCAAGAGACCCAGTACTTC
>13|TRBV19|TRBJ1-1|few|-
CATSTGMNTEAFF
TGTGCCACCTCGACGGGAATGAACACTGAAGCTTTCTTT
>14|TRBV5-1|TRBJ2-7|many|-
CATSARLTADEQYF
TGCGCCACTTCGGCGAGGCTGACAGCCGACGAGCAGTACTTC
>16|TRBV19|TRBJ2-1|-|TRBD2
CASRLTGTSGNNEQFF
TGTGCCAGTAGGTTGACCGGGACTAGCGGGAACAATGAGCAGTTCTTC
>13|TRBV29-1|TRBJ2-3|few|-
CSVAGTSTDTQYF
TGCAGCGTGGCCGGGACTAGCACAGATACGCAGTATTTT
>14|TRBV29-1|TRBJ2-2|many|-
CSVTGPKNTGELFF
TGCAGCGTCACGGGACCGAAGAACACCGGGGAGCTGTTTTTT
>15|TRBV7-8|TRBJ2-1|many|TRBD2
CASSFSGDPYNEQFF
TGTGCCAGCAGCTTTAGCGGGGACCCCTACAATGAGCAGTTCTTC
>13|TRBV28|TRBJ2-5|many|-
CASSSSARETQYF
TGTGCCAGCAGTTCATCTGCGCGGGAGACCCAGTACTTC
>14|TRBV29-1|TRBJ2-5|many|TRBD2
CSVARLAVQETQYF
TGCAGCGTTGCAAGACTAGCGGTCCAAGAGACCCAGTACTTC
>16|TRBV15|TRBJ2-3|many|-
CATSTLTGTNTDTQYF
TGTGCCACCAGCACCCTGACCGGGACAAACACAGATACGCAGTATTTT
>14|TRBV20-1|TRBJ2-5|-|TRBD2
CSASESSGMRTQYF
TGCAGTGCTAGTGAATCTAGCGGCATGAGGACCCAGTACTTC
>15|TRBV12-5|TRBJ2-1|many|-
CASGLPGVRSNEQFF
TGTGCTAGTGGTTTGCCGGGCGTTCGAAGCAATGAGCAGTTCTTC
>17|TRBV6-2/TRBV6-3|TRBJ2-7|-|-
CASSYSGGDYMEDEQYF
TGTGCCAGCAGTTACTCAGGAGGAGACTATATGGAAGACGAGCAGTACTTC
>16|TRBV14|TRBJ2-2|-|TRBD2
CASSQKPAGAVGELFF
TGTGCCAGCAGCCAGAAACCAGCGGGAGCGGTCGGGGAGCTGTTTTTT
>15|TRBV6-1|TRBJ1-5|many|TRBD1
CASRRTGNSNQPQHF
TGTGCCAGCAGACGGACAGGGAATAGCAATCAGCCCCAGCATTTT
>15|TRBV6-1|TRBJ2-4|many|-
CASSEAQGMRDIQYF
TGTGCCAGCAGTGAAGCCCAGGGTATGCGGGACATTCAGTACTTC
>13|TRBV12-3/TRBV12-4|TRBJ2-1|many|-
CASRGPFYNEQFF
TGTGCCAGCAGGGGGCCGTTCTACAATGAGCAGTTCTTC
>15|TRBV28|TRBJ2-5|-|TRBD2
CASSTSGSKFVTQYF
TGTGCCAGCAGTACTAGCGGGAGTAAGTTTGTGACCCAGTACTTC
>15|TRBV20-1|TRBJ2-3|many|-
CSAESLWGHTDTQYF
TGCAGTGCAGAGAGTCTTTGGGGTCACACAGATACGCAGTATTTT
>14|TRBV30|TRBJ2-1|many|TRBD2
CACKTSGSINEQFF
TGTGCCTGCAAAACTAGCGGGAGTATAAATGAGCAGTTCTTC
>15|TRBV5-1|TRBJ1-2|-|-
CASSSDRGGSVGYTF
TGCGCCAGCAGCTCGGACAGAGGAGGGTCGGTGGGCTACACCTTC
>14|TRBV19|TRBJ2-2|many|TRBD1
CASKQGALTGELFF
TGTGCCAGCAAGCAGGGGGCGCTCACCGGGGAGCTGTTTTTT
>13|TRBV29-1|TRBJ1-1|many|-
CSVARALNTEAFF
TGCAGCGTTGCGAGGGCTCTGAACACTGAAGCTTTCTTT
>16|TRBV11-2|TRBJ2-7|many|TRBD1
CASSSKGGTGVHEQYF
TGTGCCAGCAGCTCCAAAGGGGGGACAGGGGTCCACGAGCAGTACTTC
>15|TRBV20-1|TRBJ1-1|many|TRBD1
CSARAGTENKAEAFF
TGCAGTGCTAGAGCCGGGACAGAAAACAAGGCTGAAGCTTTCTTT
>20|TRBV3-1|TRBJ2-1|-|TRBD2
CASSRGTSGRAVISYNEQFF
TGTGCCAGCAGCCGCGGGACTAGCGGGAGGGCCGTCATTTCCTACAATGAGCAGTTCTTC
>15|TRBV11-1|TRBJ2-3|many|TRBD1
CASSSGQGITDTQYF
TGTGCCAGCAGCTCGGGACAGGGGATCACAGATACGCAGTATTTT
>13|TRBV2|TRBJ2-3|many|-
CASSLQGVDTQYF
TGTGCCAGCAGCCTCCAGGGAGTAGATACGCAGTATTTT
>13|TRBV5-1|TRBJ2-1|-|TRBD2
CASSLFQTSPGIF
TGCGCCAGCAGCTTGTTTCAGACTAGCCCTGGTATCTTC
>16|TRBV3-1|TRBJ2-5|many|TRBD2
CASSQSPGLGGETQYF
TGTGCCAGCAGCCAGAGCCCGGGTCTCGGGGGGGAGACCCAGTACTTC
>13|TRBV12-3/TRBV12-4|TRBJ1-2|many|TRBD1
CASSYRQGGGYTF
TGTGCCAGCAGTTATCGACAGGGTGGTGGCTACACCTTC
>13|TRBV7-9|TRBJ1-1|few|-
CASNRNTNTKAFF
TGTGCCAGCAACCGGAACACGAACACTAAAGCTTTCTTT
>13|TRBV3-1|TRBJ2-3|many|TRBD2
CASSQERGRAKYF
TGTGCCAGCAGCCAAGAACGCGGGAGGGCCAAGTATTTT
>13|TRBV20-1|TRBJ1-1|many|-
CSARVNTNTEAFF
TGCAGTGCTAGAGTGAACACGAACACTGAAGCTTTCTTT
>15|TRBV5-1|TRBJ2-2|many|TRBD1
CASSFGTANTGELFF
TGCGCCAGCAGCTTTGGGACAGCGAACACCGGGGAGCTGTTTTTT
>16|TRBV11-2|TRBJ2-1|-|TRBD2
CAGSSRLAGENNEQFF
TGTGCCGGCAGCTCCCGACTAGCGGGAGAAAACAATGAGCAGTTCTTC
>18|TRBV28|TRBJ2-3|many|TRBD2
CASRLTGTSGRAEYTQYF
TGTGCCAGCAGACTCACCGGGACTAGCGGGAGGGCCGAGTATACGCAGTATTTT
>15|TRBV5-1|TRBJ1-4|few|-
CASSLIGQTNEKLFF
TGCGCCAGCAGCTTGATCGGACAAACTAATGAAAAACTGTTTTTT
>14|TRBV18|TRBJ2-7|few|-
CASSSAGVEYEQYF
TGTGCCAGCTCATCTGCCGGGGTCGAGTACGAGCAGTACTTC
>15|TRBV7-6|TRBJ2-2|few|-
CASSFIGSDTGELFF
TGTGCCAGCAGCTTTATCGGGAGCGACACCGGGGAGCTGTTTTTT